The present T cell receptor beta chain was sequenced within a study of shared clonotypes between healthy human individuals. Donors comprised healthy HIV-negative adults lacking recent acute infections or vaccinations. The CDR3 consists of 16 residues. V lost 2 bases to trimming and J lost 0 bases, with 11 bases between them. The germline V gene encodes CDR1 MDHEN and CDR2 SYDVKM. Once extracted for a subset, genomic DNA was divided evenly among several immunoSEQ plates. The unsorted PBMC sample used ten immunoSEQ deep assay plates. Only in-frame clones appear in the TCRdb table, and some are missing; sequencing was by immunoSEQ multiplex PCR. The data contain about 480,000 clones, 75% to 80% of them singletons.

This receptor was obtained from a woman in her 40s in good health. Some clones in this sample may be carry-over from other donors' samples. The specimen was PBMCs. This chain links TRBV28 with TRBJ1-3; maybe TRBD1 (5 bases). This chain's CDR3 is CASSLIEGSSGNTIYF. CDR3 nucleotides: TGTGCCAGCAGTTTAATAGAGGGGAGCTCTGGAAACACCATATATTTT.